The 4 T cell receptor beta chains in this list originate from one sample, sequenced in a study of T cells after yellow fever vaccination. TCRdb used MiXCR to reprocess the 5' RACE reads, holding one entry per CDR3 protein. The sample carries roughly 520,000 distinct CDR3 sequences, about a fifth recorded once. Sample: PBMCs, taken roughly 20 days after the first yellow fever vaccination. These receptors all come from a man younger than 30 who received the YFV17D yellow fever vaccine.

This clonotype was counted a few times. The chain couples TRBV27 to TRBJ2-3; D is tentatively TRBD1 or TRBD2 (5 bases each). V lost 5 bases and J 2 bases, leaving 14 bases between the germline ends. The germline V gene has CDR1 MNHEY and CDR2 SMNVEV (reference sequence). The CDR3 has 15 residues. Here the CDR3 DNA reads TGTGCCAGCAGTCCCTGGGACCGCTCCACAGATACGCAGTATTTT. Translation: CASSPWDRSTDTQYF.

The chain has TRBV5-6 and TRBJ2-1; TRBD1 matches 7 bases. J was trimmed by 10 bases and V by 0 bases; bases with no gene match: 7. The CDR3 is 14 residues long. Germline V gene sequence: CDR1 SGHDT, CDR2 YYEEEE. The CDR3 sequence is CASSLGQGLLEQFF. The CDR3 region has the DNA TGTGCCAGCAGCTTGGGACAGGGTCTCTTGGAGCAGTTCTTC.

The V and J genes are TRBV5-6 and TRBJ2-5, with D perhaps being TRBD1 or TRBD2 (5 bases each). V was cut by 4 bases and J by 5 bases, with 24 bases left in between. The CDR3 spans 17 residues. From germline, CDR1 is SGHDT and CDR2 YYEEEE. The CDR3: CASSHNKGPTTKETQYF. In nucleotides, the CDR3 is TGTGCCAGCAGCCACAATAAGGGACCGACGACGAAGGAGACCCAGTACTTC. Based on the CDR3 plus reference TRBV5-6 and TRBJ2-5, the full variable domain is DAGVTQSPTHLIKTRGQQVTLRCSPKSGHDTVSWYQQALGQGPQFIFQYYEEEERQRGNFPDRFSGHQFPNYSSELNVNALLLGDSALYLCASSHNKGPTTKETQYFGPGTRLLVL.

This clonotype was observed a handful of times. This sequence joins TRBV20-1 and TRBJ2-3, with TRBD1 matching over 8 bases. Trimming took 6 bases from V and 1 from J; bases not matched to a gene: 6. Germline loops: CDR1 DFQATT, CDR2 SNEGSKA (reference sequence). The CDR3 covers 14 residues. CDR3 nucleotides: TGCAGTGCAAGGACAGGGTCGGGCACAGATACGCAGTATTTT. It encodes CSARTGSGTDTQYF.